These T cell receptor beta chains were read from a single sample in a study of beta chain features in type 1 diabetes. TCRdb's table, derived via immunoSEQ multiplex PCR, lists solely in-frame clones and lacks some. Of a few hundred thousand clones in the sample, approximately 15% were seen once. The sequenced sample was naive CD4+ T cells from blood. Source of these receptors: a woman aged 18-30 years in good health. Both conserved end residues are part of each CDR3. D genes are given only for firm matches. Rows may omit the clone size; those that give it use once, few, many or a size class.

abundance | d_gene | len | j_gene | v_gene | CDR3nt | CDR3aa
. | . | 11 | TRBJ2-1 | TRBV19 | TGTGCCAGTAGTATAGGACTATCTTCGTTCTTC | CASSIGLSSFF
. | . | 16 | TRBJ1-5 | TRBV28 | TGTGCCAGCGAGATCGGGGGGAGCGGGGGAGATCAGCCCCAGCATTTT | CASEIGGSGGDQPQHF
few | . | 12 | TRBJ2-7 | TRBV28 | TGTGCCAGCAGCCGACAGACCTACGAGCAGTACTTC | CASSRQTYEQYF
few | . | 15 | TRBJ2-6 | TRBV30 | TGTGCCTGGAGTGGAAGCTACTCTGGGGCCAACGTCCTGACTTTC | CAWSGSYSGANVLTF
. | . | 14 | TRBJ1-2 | TRBV19 | TGTGCCAGTAGTAGTGCAGGGTCGAACTATGGCTACACCTTC | CASSSAGSNYGYTF
. | TRBD2 | 16 | TRBJ2-7 | TRBV11-2 | TGTGCCAGCAGCTTAGAGGGTCCGGGACTAGCGGGCGAGCAGTACTTC | CASSLEGPGLAGEQYF
few | . | 14 | TRBJ2-3 | TRBV28 | TGTGCCAGCAGTTTAGACAGCCTCACAGATACGCAGTATTTT | CASSLDSLTDTQYF
few | TRBD2 | 15 | TRBJ2-3 | TRBV18 | TGTGCCAGCTCACTAGCGGGAGCTGGGACAGATACGCAGTATTTT | CASSLAGAGTDTQYF
. | . | 15 | TRBJ1-5 | TRBV19 | TGTGCCAGTAGTCCACCCGACAGAATGAGTCAGCCCCAGCATTTT | CASSPPDRMSQPQHF
few | TRBD1 | 15 | TRBJ2-2 | TRBV15 | TGTGCCACCAGCATGGGACAGGGGGCAATCGGGGAGCTGTTTTTT | CATSMGQGAIGELFF
. | TRBD1 | 15 | TRBJ2-1 | TRBV6-6 | TGTGCCAGCAGAACCAACCCGGGACAGGGGCATGAGCAGTTCTTC | CASRTNPGQGHEQFF
few | TRBD1 | 15 | TRBJ1-2 | TRBV25-1 | TGTGCCAGCAGTGATGCCGGGACAGGGGCTCATGGCTACACCTTC | CASSDAGTGAHGYTF
few | . | 13 | TRBJ1-1 | TRBV9 | TGTGCCAGCAGCGTAGGGGCGAACACTGAAGCTTTCTTT | CASSVGANTEAFF
few | . | 14 | TRBJ2-7 | TRBV5-4 | TGTGCCAGCAGCTTGCAGGGTTCCTCGTACGAGCAGTACTTC | CASSLQGSSYEQYF
. | . | 12 | TRBJ2-6 | TRBV9 | TGTGCCAGCAGTCTATCGGCCAACGTCCTGACTTTC | CASSLSANVLTF
. | . | 15 | TRBJ1-5 | TRBV15 | TGTGCCACCAGCAGTGTTTCAGGCGGCAATCAGCCCCAGCATTTT | CATSSVSGGNQPQHF
. | TRBD1 | 17 | TRBJ1-5 | TRBV4-1 | TGCGCCAGCAGCCATAGGACAGGGGGCTATAGCAATCAGCCCCAGCATTTT | CASSHRTGGYSNQPQHF
few | . | 12 | TRBJ2-5 | TRBV4-1 | TGCGCCAGCAGCCAGAAGGGGGAGACCCAGTACTTC | CASSQKGETQYF
. | TRBD1 | 18 | TRBJ2-6 | TRBV18 | TGTGCCAGCTCAGCCCGGGACAGTGGTTCCTCTGGGGCCAACGTCCTGACTTTC | CASSARDSGSSGANVLTF
. | TRBD1 | 16 | TRBJ1-5 | TRBV4-1 | TGCGCCAGCAGCCAAGATCAGGGGGCAGGCAATCAGCCCCAGCATTTT | CASSQDQGAGNQPQHF
few | . | 13 | TRBJ1-2 | TRBV5-1 | TGCGCCAGCAGCGATGGGGGCGGCAATGGCTACACCTTC | CASSDGGGNGYTF
. | TRBD1 | 17 | TRBJ1-5 | TRBV18 | TGTGCCAGCTCACCACGACAGGGGGCACGGAGCAATCAGCCCCAGCATTTT | CASSPRQGARSNQPQHF
few | TRBD1 | 15 | TRBJ1-5 | TRBV16 | TGTGCCAGCAGCCTCGGACAGGGGGGCAATCAGCCCCAGCATTTT | CASSLGQGGNQPQHF
. | TRBD1 | 15 | TRBJ2-1 | TRBV19 | TGTGCCAGTAGTATTGGGACAGGGGCTCGGAATGAGCAGTTCTTC | CASSIGTGARNEQFF
. | . | 14 | TRBJ1-2 | TRBV9 | TGTGCCAGCAGGAGAGGGGGAGAGAACTATGGCTACACCTTC | CASRRGGENYGYTF
few | . | 12 | TRBJ2-2 | TRBV5-6 | TGTGCCAGCAGCCTGGAGCTCGGGGAGCTGTTTTTT | CASSLELGELFF
. | TRBD1 | 14 | TRBJ1-5 | TRBV10-3 | TGTGCCATCAGTCCAGGGGGCTCCAATCAGCCCCAGCATTTT | CAISPGGSNQPQHF
few | . | 13 | TRBJ2-5 | TRBV29-1 | TGCAGCGTTGACCGACAACGGTTGGAGACCCAGTACTTC | CSVDRQRLETQYF
few | TRBD2 | 14 | TRBJ2-3 | TRBV9 | TGTGCCAGCAGCGTGGGACTCAGCGGGGGCAAGCAGTATTTT | CASSVGLSGGKQYF
few | . | 14 | TRBJ2-1 | TRBV5-1 | TGCGCCAGCAGCTTGGGACAACTAGTTAGCGAGCAGTTCTTC | CASSLGQLVSEQFF
. | . | 11 | TRBJ2-7 | TRBV29-1 | TGCAGCGTCGGGAAGTTTTACGAGCAGTACTTC | CSVGKFYEQYF
few | TRBD2 | 16 | TRBJ2-1 | TRBV30 | TGTGCCTGGATTGGCCTGGGGCGGGAGATATACAATGAGCAGTTCTTC | CAWIGLGREIYNEQFF
few | TRBD1 | 14 | TRBJ1-5 | TRBV27 | TGTGCCAGCAGTGGGACAGGGTGGGGTCAGCCCCAGCATTTT | CASSGTGWGQPQHF
. | . | 13 | TRBJ2-3 | TRBV6-5 | TGTGCCAGCAGTAGCGGAAGCACAGATACGCAGTATTTT | CASSSGSTDTQYF
. | TRBD2 | 15 | TRBJ2-7 | TRBV14 | TGTGCCAGCAGCCAAGATTTAGCGGGAGGGTTCGAGCAGTACTTC | CASSQDLAGGFEQYF
. | . | 13 | TRBJ2-1 | TRBV25-1 | TGTGCCAGCAGTGAGCAGGGCCCCAATGAGCAGTTCTTC | CASSEQGPNEQFF
few | TRBD1 | 15 | TRBJ2-1 | TRBV6-5 | TGTGCCAGCAGCCGGGACAGGGGCCCCTACAATGAGCAGTTCTTC | CASSRDRGPYNEQFF
. | . | 16 | TRBJ2-1 | TRBV5-1 | TGCGCCAGCAGCGGTGGAACAGAGAGCTCCTACAATGAGCAGTTCTTC | CASSGGTESSYNEQFF
. | . | 12 | TRBJ2-7 | TRBV11-2 | TGTGCCAGCAGCTCCTATTCGAACGAGCAGTACTTC | CASSSYSNEQYF
few | . | 12 | TRBJ1-4 | TRBV2 | TGTGCCAGCGGAGGGCTGGTGAGGAAACTGTTTTTT | CASGGLVRKLFF
. | . | 14 | TRBJ2-4 | TRBV4-3 | TGCGCCAGCAGCCAGGGGGCCGTCCCCGACATTCAGTACTTC | CASSQGAVPDIQYF
few | TRBD2 | 12 | TRBJ2-1 | TRBV2 | TGTGCCAGCAGTCTTAATCGGGACTATGAGTTCTTC | CASSLNRDYEFF
few | . | 14 | TRBJ2-7 | TRBV5-1 | TGCGCCAGCCGCTGGCACGGGCCGGGAGAAGAGCAGTACTTC | CASRWHGPGEEQYF
few | . | 10 | TRBJ2-5 | TRBV20-1 | TGCAGTGCTAGTAAAGAGACCCAGTACTTC | CSASKETQYF
few | . | 14 | TRBJ2-5 | TRBV7-2 | TGTGCCAGCAGCCCGCTCGGGGGACTCGAGACCCAGTACTTC | CASSPLGGLETQYF
. | . | 16 | TRBJ2-3 | TRBV18 | TGTGCCAGCTCACACTTGGTCCAATCTAGCACAGATACGCAGTATTTT | CASSHLVQSSTDTQYF
few | TRBD2 | 13 | TRBJ2-5 | TRBV29-1 | TGCAGCGACCTGCGGGGAGGGCAAGAGACCCAGTACTTC | CSDLRGGQETQYF
few | . | 14 | TRBJ1-5 | TRBV7-9 | TGTGCCAGCAGCTTGGGCCAAATTAATCAGCCCCAGCATTTT | CASSLGQINQPQHF
. | . | 13 | TRBJ2-5 | TRBV7-6 | TGTGCCAGCAGCTTAGCGAGGCGAGAGACCCAGTACTTC | CASSLARRETQYF
few | . | 15 | TRBJ2-7 | TRBV25-1 | TGTGCCAGCAGTCCTTTCCCCCAAGCGGACTACGAGCAGTACTTC | CASSPFPQADYEQYF
. | . | 11 | TRBJ2-5 | TRBV20-1 | TGCAGTGCTACAGGGGGGGAGACCCAGTACTTC | CSATGGETQYF
few | . | 17 | TRBJ2-5 | TRBV28 | TGTGCCAGCAGTTCCACAGGGAGTATCGGTGTTCGAGAGACCCAGTACTTC | CASSSTGSIGVRETQYF
. | . | 11 | TRBJ2-5 | TRBV11-2 | TGTGCCAGCAGCCCGCGGGAGACCCAGTACTTC | CASSPRETQYF